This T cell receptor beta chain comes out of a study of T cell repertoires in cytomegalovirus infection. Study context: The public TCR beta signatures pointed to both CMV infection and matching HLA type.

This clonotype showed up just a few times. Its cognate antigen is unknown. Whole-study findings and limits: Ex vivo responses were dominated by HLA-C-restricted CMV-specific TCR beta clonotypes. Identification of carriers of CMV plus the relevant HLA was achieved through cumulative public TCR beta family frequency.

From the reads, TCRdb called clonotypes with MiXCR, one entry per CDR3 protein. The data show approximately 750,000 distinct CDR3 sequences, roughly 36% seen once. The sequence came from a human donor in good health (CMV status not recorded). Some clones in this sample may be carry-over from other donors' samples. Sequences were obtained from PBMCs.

CDR3 coding DNA: TGTGCCAGCAGCGGCGGGGGGGGAAACAATGAGCAGTTCTTC. Translation: CASSGGGGNNEQFF. The chain joins TRBV12-3 or TRBV12-4 to TRBJ2-1; 9 bases match TRBD2. The V segment lost 6 bases and the J segment 5 bases; nucleotides outside the gene matches: 5. CDR3 size: 14 residues.